What follows is one T cell receptor beta chain and its context. Its antigen is not known. The sample comes from a study of shared clonotypes between healthy human individuals. Findings and caveats of the study: The sharing of about 5% of naive CD4 clonotypes was seen across a handful of donors.

Clones were sequenced by immunoSEQ multiplex PCR, and TCRdb holds only the in-frame ones, with some missing. The table includes more than 550,000 clones, about nine tenths detected once. Trimming left V 2 bases short and J 5 bases short, with 21 bases between. Germline lookup yields CDR1 MDHEN and CDR2 SYDVKM. There are 17 residues in the CDR3. This TCR came from a young man in good health. Some clones in this sample may be carry-over from other donors' samples. The chain combines TRBV28 with TRBJ1-1, with D unresolved. Sample: memory CD8+ T cells from PBMCs. Subset defined: CD45RO+ cells pooled with CCR7-negative TemRA cells. CDR3 bases: TGTGCCAGCAGTTTAGAAATCATCCCAACGTTAACGACTGAAGCTTTCTTT. Its protein is CASSLEIIPTLTTEAFF.